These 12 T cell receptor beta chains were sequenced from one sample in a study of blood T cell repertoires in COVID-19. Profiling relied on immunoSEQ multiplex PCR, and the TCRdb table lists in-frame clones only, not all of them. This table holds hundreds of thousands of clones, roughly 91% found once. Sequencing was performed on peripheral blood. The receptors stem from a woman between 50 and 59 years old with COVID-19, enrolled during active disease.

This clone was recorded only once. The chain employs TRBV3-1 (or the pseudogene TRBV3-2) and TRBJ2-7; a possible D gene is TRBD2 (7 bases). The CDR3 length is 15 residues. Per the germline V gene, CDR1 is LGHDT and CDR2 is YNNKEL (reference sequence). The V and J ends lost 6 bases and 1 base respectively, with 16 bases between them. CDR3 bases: TGTGCCAGCAGTAAGGGGGGGGGCCCTTCCTACGAGCAGTACTTC. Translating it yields CASSKGGGPSYEQYF.

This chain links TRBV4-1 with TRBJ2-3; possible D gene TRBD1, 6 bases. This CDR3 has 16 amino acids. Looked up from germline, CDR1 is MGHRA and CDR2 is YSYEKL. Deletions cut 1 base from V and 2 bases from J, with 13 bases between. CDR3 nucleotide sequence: TGCGCCAGCAGCCAAGGTCAGGGGCCCTCCACAGATACGCAGTATTTT. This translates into CASSQGQGPSTDTQYF.

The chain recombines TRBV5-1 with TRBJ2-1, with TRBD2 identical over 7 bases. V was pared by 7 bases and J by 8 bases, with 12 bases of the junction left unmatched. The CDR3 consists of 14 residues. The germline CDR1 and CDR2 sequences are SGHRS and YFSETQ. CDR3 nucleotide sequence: TGCGCCAGCGCCGCCGGGACTAATCTCGATGAGCAGTTCTTC. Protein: CASAAGTNLDEQFF.

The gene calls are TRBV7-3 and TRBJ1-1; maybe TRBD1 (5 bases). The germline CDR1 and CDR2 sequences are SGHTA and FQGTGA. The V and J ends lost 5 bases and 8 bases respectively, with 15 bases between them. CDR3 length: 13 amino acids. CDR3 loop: CASSLRWGREAFF. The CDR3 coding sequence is TGTGCCAGCAGCCTACGATGGGGCAGGGAAGCTTTCTTT. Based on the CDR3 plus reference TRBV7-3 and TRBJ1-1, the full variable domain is GAGVSQTPSNKVTEKGKYVELRCDPISGHTALYWYRQSLGQGPEFLIYFQGTGAADDSGLPNDRFFAVRPEGSVSTLKIQRTERGDSAVYLCASSLRWGREAFFGQGTRLTVV.

The CDR3 sequence: CASGLVIGQGTYEQYF. The CDR3 nucleotides read TGTGCTAGTGGTTTGGTTATAGGACAGGGGACCTACGAGCAGTACTTC. The V gene is TRBV12-5, the J gene TRBJ2-7; 9 bases fit TRBD1. The length of the CDR3 is 16 residues. The ends lost 0 bases at V and 2 bases at J; junction bases unmatched: 5. CDR1 and CDR2 (germline): LGHNT, FRNRAP.

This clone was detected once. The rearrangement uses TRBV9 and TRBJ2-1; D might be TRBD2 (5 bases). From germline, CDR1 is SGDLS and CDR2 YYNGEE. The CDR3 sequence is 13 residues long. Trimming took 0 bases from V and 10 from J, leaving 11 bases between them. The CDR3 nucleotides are TGTGCCAGCAGCGTAGGTACGGGGAGCGAGCAGTTCTTC. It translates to CASSVGTGSEQFF.

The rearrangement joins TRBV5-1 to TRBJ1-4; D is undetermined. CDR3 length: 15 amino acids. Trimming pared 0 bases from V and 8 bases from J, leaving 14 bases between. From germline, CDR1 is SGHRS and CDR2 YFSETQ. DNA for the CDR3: TGCGCCAGCAGCTTGGGACGGGAGGGAGAGGAAAAACTGTTTTTT. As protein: CASSLGREGEEKLFF.

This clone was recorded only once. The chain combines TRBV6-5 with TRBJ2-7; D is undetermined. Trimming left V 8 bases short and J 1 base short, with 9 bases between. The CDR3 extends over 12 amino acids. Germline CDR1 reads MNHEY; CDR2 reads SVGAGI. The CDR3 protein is CASWADSYEQYF. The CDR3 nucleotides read TGTGCCAGCTGGGCCGATTCCTACGAGCAGTACTTC.

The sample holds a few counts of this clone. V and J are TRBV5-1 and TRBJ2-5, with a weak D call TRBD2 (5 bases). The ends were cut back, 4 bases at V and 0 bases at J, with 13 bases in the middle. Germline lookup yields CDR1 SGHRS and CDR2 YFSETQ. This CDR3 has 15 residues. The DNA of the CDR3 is TGCGCCAGCAGCCCTGGTCCCGGGAACCAAGAGACCCAGTACTTC. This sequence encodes CASSPGPGNQETQYF.

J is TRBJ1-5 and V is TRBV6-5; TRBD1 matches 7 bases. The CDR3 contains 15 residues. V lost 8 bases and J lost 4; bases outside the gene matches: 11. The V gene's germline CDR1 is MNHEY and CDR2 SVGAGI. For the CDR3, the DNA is TGTGCCAGCCTGCCCACCGGGACAGCTAATCAGCCCCAGCATTTT. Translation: CASLPTGTANQPQHF.

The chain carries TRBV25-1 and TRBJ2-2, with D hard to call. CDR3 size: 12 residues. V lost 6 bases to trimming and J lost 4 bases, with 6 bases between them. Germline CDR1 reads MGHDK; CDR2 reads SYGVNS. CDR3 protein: CASSWSTGELFF. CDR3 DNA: TGTGCCAGCAGCTGGAGCACCGGGGAGCTGTTTTTT. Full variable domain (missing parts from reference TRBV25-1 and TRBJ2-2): EADIYQTPRYLVIGTGKKITLECSQTMGHDKMYWYQQDPGMELHLIHYSYGVNSTEKGDLSSESTVSRIRTEHFPLTLESARPSHTSQYLCASSWSTGELFFGEGSRLTVL.

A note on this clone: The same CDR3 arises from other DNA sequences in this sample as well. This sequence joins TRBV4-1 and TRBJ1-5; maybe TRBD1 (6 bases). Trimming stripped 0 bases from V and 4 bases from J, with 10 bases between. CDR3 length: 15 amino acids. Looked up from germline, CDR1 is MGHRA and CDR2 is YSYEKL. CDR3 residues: CASSQDLTGNQPQHF. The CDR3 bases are TGCGCCAGCAGCCAAGATCTAACAGGGAATCAGCCCCAGCATTTT.